This T cell receptor (beta chain) was documented in a study of blood T cell repertoires in COVID-19 (dated by TCRdb to the early 2020s). Regarding the study in general: Collaborator samples came from the United States, Italy and Spain and covered acute and convalescent phases of COVID-19. Samples were obtained from the ongoing ImmuneRACE study (first 160 participants) and from approximately 1,200 subjects provided by 6 global collaborators. The sample metadata nearly always contained a de-identified subject ID, COVID-19 status, age in years and sex. A freely available public database, intended as a resource for researchers studying the immune response to SARS-CoV-2, is where the repertoires were released. The material from the prospective study consisted of cDNA or gDNA derived from T cells, B-cell-depleted T cells, or PBMCs. Deeply sampled blood TCRbeta repertoires from subjects exposed to, actively infected with, or recovered from COVID-19 were included in the dataset. Where available, HLA class I and class II types were obtained from metadata supplied by the sample provider rather than from assay-based typing. Overall study results and their limits: The quantity of clinical and demographic metadata differed by source and by participant and was supplied without curation.

CDR1 SGHTA and CDR2 FQGNSA were looked up in the germline V gene. V is pared back by 0 bases and J by 2 bases, with 8 bases lying between the germline termini. From the cysteine up to the phenylalanine, the CDR3 has a length of 15 residues. Only the CDR3 part of the read is kept: 45 bases, read in frame from the first base. As concerns this clone: Its cognate antigen has yet to be identified. The record has no base qualities; no much larger clone is one base away.

The immunoSEQ Assay, a bias-controlled multiplex PCR, was used to amplify TCRbeta CDR3 regions from genomic DNA. The paper's data handling went like this. Within the assay, amplification of reference gene primers was used to estimate how many nucleated cells each sample contained. Sequence reads were collapsed and filtered to measure the absolute abundance of every unique TCRbeta CDR3 rearrangement. For each sample, productive Simpson clonality was calculated by taking the square root of Simpson's diversity index across productive rearrangements. Held by TCRdb, this immuneACCESS table contains in-frame sequences only and omits some clones. Under half of the omission traces to an unresolved V gene where checked; the cause of the rest is unknown. The D gene and trimming were derived from the DNA, and the V and J assignments and clone size from that table. This sample comprises about 310,000 clones, 70% to 90% of them detected only once. Roughly 2.3% of the sample is in the top ten clones.

Participants in the prospective study were aged roughly 18 to 100 years, lived in some 24 United States geographic areas, and enrolled through a virtual design. To assign participants to cohorts, the prospective study relied on clinical history that participants themselves reported in a screening survey and a study questionnaire. Recovered participants in ImmuneRACE Cohort 3 were defined by two consecutive negative NP/OP PCR tests, clearance by a healthcare professional, or resolution of symptoms. Mobile phlebotomists in the prospective study collected whole blood, serum and a nasopharyngeal or oropharyngeal swab from every participant. Prospective study participants could optionally give additional blood draws and questionnaires over an approximately two-month period. Before DNA extraction, blood samples from the prospective study were shipped at room temperature or frozen.

The sequenced sample was PBMCs or T cells enriched from blood (not recorded which). The sequence joins TRBV7-2 to TRBJ1-3; the D gene is not confidently resolved. The receptor was derived from a man younger than 45 who had recovered from COVID-19. In nucleotide form, the sequence is TGTGCCAGCAGCTTAGCCACGGGTACTGGAAACACCATATATTTT. Its coded protein is CASSLATGTGNTIYF.